This paragraph covers one T cell receptor (beta chain) sequence. Sequenced by immunoSEQ multiplex PCR; TCRdb stores in-frame clones only, minus some. The table records about 69,000 clones, approximately 79% of them present only once. V dropped 4 bases and J dropped 2; count of bases not matched to a gene: 4. The germline CDR1 and CDR2 sequences are KGHDR and SFDVKD. The CDR3 length is 16 residues. These data belong to a study of blood T cell repertoires in COVID-19. The V and J genes are TRBV24-1 and TRBJ2-1; TRBD2 matches at 10 bases. This sequence was found in a human donor in a cohort sampled during active COVID-19. The sample taken for sequencing was peripheral blood. In DNA, the CDR3 is TGTGCCACCAGTGACCCCGGGACTAGCGCCTACAATGAGCAGTTCTTC. Translated: CATSDPGTSAYNEQFF.